This TCR beta chain was captured in a study of Graves' ophthalmopathy and Graves' hyperthyroidism. The study, taken as a whole, reports: For predicting ophthalmopathy progression, the model had 55% to 71% sensitivity and approximately 72% specificity. Blood also harbored most expanded thyroid clonotypes above 0.001 frequency.

The sample holds a few counts of this clonotype. Antigen unknown. The study amplified TCR beta CDR3 regions using RNA transcripts. Following a first-round RT-PCR that used HTBI primers, a second-round multiplex PCR was carried out. TCRdb re-derived calls from the multiplex PCR reads in MiXCR, one entry per CDR3 protein. The table has over a million distinct CDR3 sequences, roughly two fifths seen once. From germline, CDR1 is LNHDA and CDR2 SQIVND (reference sequence). The V and J ends lost 3 bases and 2 bases, in that order; junction bases with no gene match: 13. The CDR3 has 18 residues. It was on clinical symptoms, serum thyroxine, TRAb, thyroid ultrasound and orbital computed tomography that diagnosis relied.

Input material: peripheral blood or thyroid tissue (not recorded which). The clonotype was recovered from an adult man with Graves' hyperthyroidism. The chain combines TRBV19 with TRBJ2-7; 10 bases are a match to TRBD1. The CDR3 DNA follows: TGTGCCAGTAGTATTGGAATTCGAGGGACAGGGGCCCCCTACGAGCAGTACTTC. It is translated as CASSIGIRGTGAPYEQYF.